This paragraph reports one TCR beta chain. These data come from a study of blood T cell repertoires in COVID-19. Study-level background: There were acute and convalescent COVID-19 samples, and they came from the United States, Italy and Spain.

Original handling: Amplified reference gene primers provided the basis for estimating nucleated cell counts. Only in-frame clones appear in the TCRdb table, and some are missing; sequencing was by immunoSEQ multiplex PCR. The V and J calls and clone size were taken over from that table, and D and trimming were inferred from the DNA. Among some 110,000 clones, 90% were seen once, and the ten largest hold 1.8%. Germline CDR1 and CDR2: LNHNV and YYDKDF (reference sequence). Trimming removed 0 bases at V and 0 bases at J, with 11 bases between. This CDR3 spans 17 amino acids. Sequencing was done on a sample of peripheral blood. The rearrangement joins TRBV15 to TRBJ1-4; no firm D call. The TCR sequence derives from a human donor with active COVID-19. The donor label of this sample is uncertain. CDR3 in DNA: TGTGCCACCAGCAGAGATCGGGTAGGAGCAACTAATGAAAAACTGTTTTTT. The encoded protein is CATSRDRVGATNEKLFF.